What follows is one T cell receptor beta chain and its context. The antigen is undetermined. This record comes from a study of shared clonotypes between healthy human individuals. As for the study in general: Every donor yielded three CD4 naive, three CD4 memory, two CD8 naive and one CD8 memory plate. Study observations and caveats: Across subsets, estimated richness was generally greater for naive than for memory populations. Sampling covered nothing but blood. Tissue TCR repertoires likely differ from those found in blood.

Naive-designated CD8 cells lacked CD45RO, were positively enriched for CCR7, and omitted terminally differentiated effector memory CD45RA+ cells. For each subset, genomic DNA was distributed in equal portions over several immunoSEQ plates. Sequenced by immunoSEQ multiplex PCR; TCRdb stores in-frame clones only, minus some. Here the sample spans 1.5 million to 2.5 million clones, about 95% being singletons. Per germline, CDR1 SNHLY and CDR2 FYNNEI. Trimming removed 4 bases at V and 6 bases at J, with 13 bases between. The CDR3 spans 15 residues. The chain is built from TRBV2 and TRBJ1-6, with D uncertain. Material for sequencing was naive CD8+ T cells sorted from blood. This clonotype was sampled from a man younger than 35 in good health. CDR3 region: CASSASRDLNSPLHF. The CDR3, as DNA: TGTGCCAGCAGTGCCTCCCGAGACCTTAATTCACCCCTCCACTTT.